This T cell receptor (beta chain) was observed in a study of identical twins. TCRdb reanalysed the 5' RACE reads using MiXCR and keeps one entry per CDR3 protein. The sample records around 530,000 distinct CDR3 sequences, around 15% being singletons. Every one of the donors was a healthy Caucasian. The CDR3 is made up of 15 amino acids. Germline V gene lookup returns CDR1 MNHEY and CDR2 SMNVEV (reference sequence). V lost 4 bases and J 5 bases, leaving 18 bases between the germline ends. To note about this clonotype: Its matching antigen is unknown.

Whole-study findings and limits: Fewer insertions characterized abundant cord blood beta clonotypes, whereas memory repertoires showed none. Those out-of-frame alpha sequences shared by twins showed an excess of low generation probability.

Separately, the same data were catalogued under a study of yellow fever vaccine responses in identical twins.

The source material was CD4+ T cells sorted from blood. This chain joins TRBV27 and TRBJ2-7; D might be TRBD2 (7 bases). The source of this sequence is a woman between 18 and 30 years old in good health. The CDR3 reads CASSWGGLGWDEQYF. CDR3 coding DNA: TGTGCCAGCAGTTGGGGGGGCTTAGGGTGGGACGAGCAGTACTTC.